This T cell receptor beta chain is from a study of CD8+ T cells in alopecia areata. The V end lost 0 bases, the J end lost 5 bases, and 19 bases lay between the germline ends. Germline V lookup: CDR1 SGHDN, CDR2 FVKESK. The CDR3 totals 17 residues. As concerns this clone: Its antigen remains unidentified.

The study, taken as a whole, reports: Affected lesional scalp, above all in alopecia totalis/universalis, was more clonal than normal scalp. Resident alphabeta T cells of normal skin are also sequenced in scalp samples. Between patients, shared TCR sequences were less clear than in mice. This was possibly due in part to HLA diversity in the patient population.

cDNA reverse transcribed from extracted RNA served as the sequencing template. Generated by immunoSEQ multiplex PCR, the TCRdb table keeps only in-frame clones and is missing some. This table has some 150,000 clones, less than 75% appearing once. Investigators sorted PBMCs to obtain both CD4+ and CD8+ T cells. This chain connects TRBV14 to TRBJ1-1; no firm D call. Sequenced: CD8+ T cells sorted from blood. This receptor was taken from a human donor in good health. CDR3 protein: CASSQDPIGRFETEAFF. CDR3 coding DNA: TGTGCCAGCAGCCAAGATCCGATCGGGAGGTTTGAAACTGAAGCTTTCTTT.